This T cell receptor (beta chain) was profiled in a study of beta chain features in type 1 diabetes (dated by TCRdb to the late 2010s). Background on the whole study: Mean age, gender distribution, total cell number and subset yield did not differ between patients and healthy donors. Across all samples, some 100,000,000 sorted cells were examined, and cell number per subset correlated strongly with RNA yield. In the study, recently diagnosed type 1 diabetes patients and matched healthy donors were compared on the TCRB repertoires of their sorted circulating CD4+ T cell subsets. Regulatory and stem cell-like memory subsets were isolated from only 8 patients and about eight healthy donors, whereas naive and central memory subsets came from all 30 or so donors. Here is what the overall study found, with its caveats: Shorter templates might be favored by PCR, yet because patient and control samples were amplified and corrected together, any such skew would affect both groups equally. HLA sub-analyses involved small numbers of individuals, so any influence of HLA type on TCRB rearrangement remained unresolved. The naive, central memory and regulatory TCRB repertoires appeared to resemble one another more closely among patients than among healthy donors. At VDJ recombination sites, patients with type 1 diabetes made fewer insertions and deleted more nucleotides, a pattern implying thymic rearrangement abnormalities. In all four CD4+ subsets, TCRB CDR3 length was moderately but significantly shorter in type 1 diabetes patients. Sequencing cDNA rather than genomic DNA could over-represent highly expressing activated cells, although activation and CD3 levels did not differ between groups.

The junction carries 19 bases between V and J, which are trimmed by 5 bases and 0 bases respectively. CDR1 is given as SGHNT and CDR2 as YYREEE, both from the germline V gene (reference sequence). The CDR3 measures 17 amino acids from cysteine to phenylalanine. Of all the DNA, just the CDR3 is kept, 51 bases in frame from base 1. A single peripheral blood draw of about 120 mL on average was collected from each donor into heparinised tubes. A BD FACSAria II was used to sort naive, central memory, regulatory and stem cell-like memory CD4+ T cells with a panel that included CD45RO, CCR7, CD25, CD127, CD95 and CD27. Every sorted population had a purity above 98%. PBMCs were isolated right away by Lymphoprep density gradient centrifugation and were stained directly, without culture. To minimize batch effects, samples were stained and sorted in pairs, one healthy donor with one patient per experiment. On this clone: Its target antigen remains unknown. No per-base quality is available; no much larger clone lies one base away.

The entire amount of isolated RNA was reverse transcribed using the High Capacity cDNA Reverse Transcription Kit, so the sequenced TCRB transcripts were expressed ones. Naive, central memory and regulatory T cell samples underwent deep immunoSEQ sequencing, averaging about 3.57 million total reads per sample. Sorted cells were lysed in RLT buffer, and RNA was extracted using DNase-treated RNeasy Micro or Mini kits according to cell number. Each cell subset was processed on its own to prevent cross-contamination, while patient and healthy donor samples were processed together. TCRB sequences were amplified from cDNA with the immunoSEQ multiplex PCR, producing 87-bp fragments spanning the CDR3 region. Amplicons were sequenced on the Illumina HiSeq platform. As for the authors' bioinformatics: Synthetic template baselines were used to correct PCR bias computationally, reads within Hamming distance 2 were collapsed together, and singletons that could not be merged were discarded. By aligning reads against IMGT, V, D and J genes, CDR3 length, and insertions or deletions at six rearrangement sites were assigned. Within each subset, clonotype counts were normalized to sorted cell number, and only after that were true diversity and Gini coefficients computed with the tcR R package. The overlap coefficient, calculated on TCRB nucleotide sequences, was used to quantify repertoire sharing. Out-of-frame TCRB sequences from naive cells were analyzed as a proxy for the pre-selection repertoire. This is the immuneACCESS table as TCRdb keeps it, with only in-frame sequences that have V and J called. A part of the clones is gone; compared with another copy, unresolved V genes explain less than half, and the rest is unexplained. V, J and clone size derive from that table, while D and trimming were established from the DNA sequence. In this sample the table shows about 660,000 clones, roughly 13% of which occur a single time. 0.035% to 0.04% of the sample belongs to the ten largest clones.

This TCR came from a man aged 18 to 35 with type 1 diabetes. The material sequenced was naive CD4+ T cells from blood. Read against the paper, the sample's cell subset or site label means: true naive CD4+ T cells. Recombination joined TRBV5-4 with TRBJ2-3; TRBD2 might be the D gene, on 6 matching bases. At the DNA level, the sequence is TGTGCCAGCAGTGTGGGGATGGGAGCGGGCAGCACAGATACGCAGTATTTT. Its protein reads: CASSVGMGAGSTDTQYF.